Listed here are 26 T cell receptor beta chains from one sample, sequenced in a study of blood T cell repertoires in COVID-19. The assay was immunoSEQ multiplex PCR, and TCRdb's table has in-frame clones only and misses some. The data hold approximately 220,000 clones, with 70% to 90% observed a single time. Sequenced material: peripheral blood. These receptors were collected from a man between 60 and 75 years old with acute or convalescent COVID-19.

The genes are TRBV6-5 and TRBJ1-4; D is possibly TRBD1 (5 bases). This CDR3 region has 13 residues. Trimming left V 7 bases short and J 4 bases short, with 10 bases between. Looked up from germline, CDR1 is MNHEY and CDR2 is SVGAGI. CDR3 amino acids: CASTPTVNEKLFF. The CDR3 nucleotides read TGTGCCAGCACCCCGACAGTTAATGAAAAACTGTTTTTT.

This chain links TRBV15 with TRBJ1-3; D not resolved. The CDR3 spans 15 residues. Looked up from germline, CDR1 is LNHNV and CDR2 is YYDKDF (reference sequence). With 0 bases removed from V and 1 base from J, the gap between germline ends came to 7 bases. Written as DNA, the CDR3 is TGTGCCACCAGCAGAGATCCGAGTTCTGGAAACACCATATATTTT. As protein: CATSRDPSSGNTIYF.

This clone was detected only once. The gene calls are TRBV18 and TRBJ2-3, with 11 bases matching TRBD2. The CDR3 is 16 residues long. The germline V gene has CDR1 KGHSH and CDR2 LQKENI. V was pared by 6 bases and J by 4 bases, with 9 bases of the junction left unmatched. The CDR3 DNA reads TGTGCCAGCTCGCCAGAACTAGCGGGGGTGGCAGATACGCAGTATTTT. Translation: CASSPELAGVADTQYF.

This clone has a handful of counts. The junction differs from germline at one of its ends, possibly a read error. The J gene is TRBJ1-2, the V gene TRBV4-1; D may be TRBD1 (5 bases). The germline V gene encodes CDR1 MGHRA and CDR2 YSYEKL. The CDR3 has 12 residues. The CDR3 spells CASSQGNWGVAF. The CDR3, as DNA: TGCGCCAGCAGCCAAGGGAACTGGGGGGTCGCCTTC.

This chain connects TRBV6-5 to TRBJ2-5; 12 bases agree with TRBD1. The J segment lost 4 bases and the V segment lost 4 bases, leaving 4 bases of the junction unmatched. Germline CDR1 is MNHEY and CDR2 is SVGAGI. This CDR3 is built from 15 residues. This CDR3 reads CASSWDRGLGETQYF. The DNA for the CDR3 is TGTGCCAGCAGTTGGGACAGGGGGCTCGGAGAGACCCAGTACTTC.

The V call is TRBV6-5, the J call TRBJ1-6, with unresolved D. Germline CDR1 and CDR2: MNHEY and SVGAGI. This CDR3 comprises 15 residues. Trimming left V 6 bases short and J 7 bases short, with 16 bases between. The CDR3 coding sequence is TGTGCCAGCAGCCAAGTAGGCGGTCAAAATTCACCCCTCCACTTT. Encoded protein: CASSQVGGQNSPLHF.

The rearrangement joins TRBV7-9 to TRBJ2-7; weak D call: TRBD1 (6 bases). The ends were cut back, 3 bases at V and 0 bases at J, with 6 bases in the middle. Germline V gene lookup returns CDR1 SEHNR and CDR2 FQNEAQ (reference sequence). CDR3 length: 13 amino acids. DNA of the CDR3: TGTGCCAGCAGCTTGGGGGCCTCCTACGAGCAGTACTTC. It encodes CASSLGASYEQYF. Looking up the rest from reference TRBV7-9 and TRBJ2-7 gives the full variable domain: DTGVSQNPRHKITKRGQNVTFRCDPISEHNRLYWYRQTLGQGPEFLTYFQNEAQLEKSRLLSDRFSAERPKGSFSTLEIQRTEQGDSAMYLCASSLGASYEQYFGPGTRLTVT.

The gene calls are TRBV4-3 and TRBJ1-3; unclear D gene. Germline-derived CDR1 and CDR2 are LGHNA and YSLEER. V dropped 0 bases and J dropped 0 bases, with 6 bases sitting between them. The CDR3 runs to 15 residues. CDR3 residues: CASSQDRLSGNTIYF. In nucleotides, the CDR3 is TGCGCCAGCAGCCAAGACAGACTCTCTGGAAACACCATATATTTT.

The rearrangement uses TRBV11-3 and TRBJ2-5; D perhaps matches TRBD1 (5 bases). Trimming shortened V by 1 base and J by 2 bases, and 11 bases separated the two germline ends. The CDR3 is 15 residues long. Germline-derived CDR1 and CDR2 are SGHNT and YENEEA. The CDR3 DNA reads as TGTGCCAGCAGCTTAGGTTCTGGGGCGCAAGAGACCCAGTACTTC. It encodes CASSLGSGAQETQYF.

The CDR3 DNA reads as TGTGCCAGCAGTCCCACTAATCTGAACACTGAAGCTTTCTTT. It specifies CASSPTNLNTEAFF. The J gene is TRBJ1-1, the V gene TRBV6-4, with no clear D. The V end was cut by 5 bases, the J end by 0 bases, with 10 bases between. CDR1 MRHNA and CDR2 SNTAGT come from the germline V gene. The length of the CDR3 is 14 residues.

V usage is TRBV6-5 and J usage is TRBJ1-2, with D tentatively TRBD1 (5 bases). There are 14 residues in the CDR3. Germline-derived CDR1 and CDR2 are MNHEY and SVGAGI. Trimming took off 5 bases at V and 5 bases at J, with 15 bases between the two ends. CDR3 sequence: CASSTQTDLYGYTF. The CDR3 DNA reads TGTGCCAGCAGTACTCAGACAGACTTGTATGGCTACACCTTC.

This clone was seen only once. The CDR3 DNA is TGTGCCAGCAGCCAATTAGGGGGTCCTACCTACGAGCAGTACTTC. This translates into CASSQLGGPTYEQYF. The chain is built from TRBV16 and TRBJ2-7, with D maybe TRBD1 (6 bases). CDR3 size: 15 residues. Germline CDR1 KGHSY, CDR2 FQNENV. V lost 1 base and J 2 bases, leaving 12 bases between the germline ends.

This clone was found a few times. The chain employs TRBV19 and TRBJ2-7, with TRBD1 matching over 7 bases. CDR1 and CDR2 (germline): LNHDA, SQIVND (reference sequence). This CDR3 has 15 residues. The V and J ends lost 10 bases and 2 bases, in that order; junction bases with no gene match: 14. CDR3 nucleotides: TGTGCCACCAGCGCCGGGGCAGGGGGTACCTACGAGCAGTACTTC. Translated: CATSAGAGGTYEQYF.

The rearrangement links TRBV28 to TRBJ1-6; TRBD1 is a possible D gene (6 bases). CDR1 MDHEN and CDR2 SYDVKM come from the germline V gene. CDR3 length equals 17 residues. V lost 3 bases and J lost 7, with 19 bases in between. CDR3 sequence (DNA): TGTGCCAGCAGTTTCCCAGCTTGGGCAGGGGTAAATTCACCCCTCCACTTT. Translated, it gives CASSFPAWAGVNSPLHF.

This rearrangement joins TRBV18 to TRBJ1-1; 11 bases align to TRBD1. The CDR3 sequence is 14 residues long. V lost 5 bases and J lost 3; bases outside the gene matches: 2. Germline CDR1 KGHSH, CDR2 LQKENI. The CDR3 DNA follows: TGTGCCAGCTCATCGGACAGGGGGCACACTGAAGCTTTCTTT. As protein: CASSSDRGHTEAFF. The full variable domain, in which reference TRBV18 and TRBJ1-1 provide the parts outside the CDR3, is NAGVMQNPRHLVRRRGQEARLRCSPMKGHSHVYWYRQLPEEGLKFMVYLQKENIIDESGMPKERFSAEFPKEGPSILRIQQVVRGDSAAYFCASSSDRGHTEAFFGQGTRLTVV.

This chain joins TRBV6-5 and TRBJ2-2; a weak D match, TRBD1 (5 bases). The CDR3 is made up of 15 amino acids. Trimming stripped 6 bases from V and 4 bases from J, with 15 bases between. Per the germline V gene, CDR1 is MNHEY and CDR2 is SVGAGI. The CDR3 bases are TGTGCCAGCAGCCGCCCCAGGGCTGGCACCGGGGAGCTGTTTTTT. It is translated as CASSRPRAGTGELFF.

The table lists this clone with a count of one. The rearrangement links TRBV19 to TRBJ1-1; 8 bases are a match to TRBD1. Germline V lookup: CDR1 LNHDA, CDR2 SQIVND (reference sequence). The V segment lost 0 bases and the J segment 9 bases; nucleotides outside the gene matches: 6. The CDR3 extends over 14 amino acids. The DNA for the CDR3 is TGTGCCAGTAGTATAGACGCCGGACAGGGAAAAGCTTTCTTT. Its translation is CASSIDAGQGKAFF.

The V call is TRBV11-2, the J call TRBJ1-1, with D possibly being TRBD1 (6 bases). Looked up from germline, CDR1 is SGHAT and CDR2 is FQNNGV. Between the trimmed V and J ends, which lost 3 bases and 4 bases, there was a span of 12 bases. The CDR3 is 14 amino acids. Here the CDR3 DNA reads TGTGCCAGCAGCTTGTCCAGGGGCGGCACTGAAGCTTTCTTT. Its translation is CASSLSRGGTEAFF. Supplemented by reference TRBV11-2 and TRBJ1-1, the full variable domain reads EAGVAQSPRYKIIEKRQSVAFWCNPISGHATLYWYQQILGQGPKLLIQFQNNGVVDDSQLPKDRFSAERLKGVDSTLKIQPAKLEDSAVYLCASSLSRGGTEAFFGQGTRLTVV.

The chain links TRBV7-2 to TRBJ1-3; D ambiguous. This CDR3 spans 14 amino acids. Germline CDR1 reads SGHTA; CDR2 reads FQGNSA. V lost 5 bases and J 4 bases, leaving 12 bases between the germline ends. The CDR3 DNA is TGTGCCAGCAGCCGCGGGCCTAGCGGAAACACCATATATTTT. Its protein is CASSRGPSGNTIYF.

V and J are TRBV18 and TRBJ2-5; TRBD1 agrees at 7 bases. This CDR3 is 15 amino acids long. Germline V gene data show CDR1 as KGHSH and CDR2 as LQKENI. J was trimmed by 5 bases and V by 0 bases; bases with no gene match: 6. CDR3 bases: TGTGCCAGCTCACCACCGACAGGGTACCCGGAGACCCAGTACTTC. This codes for CASSPPTGYPETQYF.

V gene TRBV19 combines with J gene TRBJ1-2; D may be TRBD1 (6 bases). The CDR3 runs 16 residues. The germline V gene has CDR1 LNHDA and CDR2 SQIVND (reference sequence). Trimming took 7 bases from V and 0 from J, leaving 18 bases between them. CDR3 sequence reads: CASTLPSGGPNYGYTF. CDR3 bases: TGTGCCAGTACCCTCCCCTCGGGGGGCCCTAACTATGGCTACACCTTC.

The chain has TRBV7-2 and TRBJ1-1; tentative D call: TRBD1 (5 bases). Trimming stripped 3 bases from V and 5 bases from J, with 10 bases between. Germline V CDR1 and CDR2: SGHTA, FQGNSA. This CDR3 is built from 13 residues. The CDR3 loop reads CASSFPGGTEAFF. CDR3 DNA: TGTGCCAGCAGCTTCCCGGGGGGTACTGAAGCTTTCTTT.

This chain links TRBV7-6 with TRBJ2-1; D possibly corresponds to TRBD1 (5 bases). CDR1 is SGHVS and CDR2 is FNYEAQ in the germline V gene. The V end lost 5 bases, the J end lost 0 bases, and 14 bases lay between the germline ends. The CDR3 loop spans 16 amino acids. CDR3 DNA sequence: TGTGCCAGCAGCCCGCGACAGTTAAACTCCTACAATGAGCAGTTCTTC. This encodes CASSPRQLNSYNEQFF. The complete variable domain, with remaining parts taken from reference TRBV7-6 and TRBJ2-1, reads GAGVSQSPRYKVTKRGQDVALRCDPISGHVSLYWYRQALGQGPEFLTYFNYEAQQDKSGLPNDRFSAERPEGSISTLTIQRTEQRDSAMYRCASSPRQLNSYNEQFFGPGTRLTVL.

The chain is built from TRBV7-9 and TRBJ2-7; the match to TRBD1 covers 10 bases. The junction had 3 bases not matched to a gene; V was cut back by 2 bases and J by 2 bases. The CDR3 runs to 15 residues. Germline V gene sequence: CDR1 SEHNR, CDR2 FQNEAQ (reference sequence). The CDR3 spells CASSLRGQGTYEQYF. The CDR3 region has the DNA TGTGCCAGCAGCTTACGGGGACAGGGGACCTACGAGCAGTACTTC.

This clone occurred once. J is TRBJ1-4 and V is TRBV28; 8 bases line up with TRBD1. CDR1 and CDR2 from the germline V gene are MDHEN and SYDVKM. This CDR3 contains 14 residues. Germline trimming cut 8 bases from V and 8 bases from J; bases unmatched to any gene: 10. This chain's CDR3 is CASDTGGRSEKLFF. In DNA form, the CDR3 reads TGTGCCAGCGATACAGGGGGGAGAAGCGAAAAACTGTTTTTT.

The J gene is TRBJ1-2, the V gene TRBV6-2 or TRBV6-3, with D unresolved. CDR1 and CDR2 (germline): MNHEY, SVGEGT. The CDR3 covers 13 residues. The V end lost 3 bases, the J end lost 4 bases, and 9 bases lay between the germline ends. CDR3 loop: CASSYTATYGYTF. Here the CDR3 DNA reads TGTGCCAGCAGTTATACAGCCACCTATGGCTACACCTTC.